This T cell receptor beta chain was documented in a study of CD4 T cells in relation to SARS-CoV-2 and coronaviruses (dated by TCRdb to about 2021). Background for the entire study: The ViraFEST assay cultured PBMCs with antigen for nine to ten days, then sequenced TCR beta CDR3s to find antigen-specific clonal expansions. The negative reference condition was either a culture with an HIV-1 Nef peptide pool or a culture with no peptide. Patient-derived lymphoblastoid cell lines were used to map the HLA restriction of shared crossreactive spike epitopes. The study assessed, at the TCR clonotype level, memory CD4+ T cell crossreactivity between SARS-CoV-2 and common cold coronavirus spike proteins. The Adaptive Biotechnologies TCR-sequencing kit was used to sequence samples from a few pre-COVID donors and the naive versus memory experiments, whereas other data were Illumina-based. A different, Illumina-based TCR-beta assay was used to sequence expansion assays from other donors in the study.

This clone was seen a handful of times. This receptor's antigen is unknown. Per-base quality was not reported, and no clone a single base away is much larger than it. Including the terminal cysteine and phenylalanine, the CDR3 comprises 10 residues. CDR3 DNA only is kept here, 30 bases in frame from base 1. The junction carries 3 bases between V and J, which are trimmed by 8 bases and 4 bases respectively. Sequences ENHRY (CDR1) and SYGVKD (CDR2) are obtained from the germline V gene. CD4+ T cells from unexposed donors were collected before the COVID-19 pandemic (2011-2018). The EasySep CD4+ T cell isolation kit was used to isolate CD4+ T cells once the cultures had run for about 10 days. As far as cell numbers permitted, CD4+ T cells from unexposed donors were tested for reactivity against SARS-CoV-2 S and N as well as four spike pools from common cold coronaviruses. Each well held 1.5 million to 2.5 million PBMCs cultured in IMDM containing around 5% human AB serum and 10 IU/ml IL-2. Half of the culture medium was replaced with fresh IL-2-containing medium on days 3 and 7. Each peptide culture condition was generally run in triplicate replicate wells. Leukapheresis product for the unexposed donors was bought commercially. PBMCs were isolated from leukapheresis product or whole blood by Ficoll-Paque PLUS gradient centrifugation. PBMCs were either cryopreserved at -140 degrees C or used fresh in the expansion assay. The QIAamp Micro DNA Kit was used to extract genomic DNA from the CD4+ T cells.

Libraries were built with the immunoSEQ multiplex PCR assay. The authors' pipeline ran thus. During preprocessing, nonproductive sequences were discarded, as were any CDR3s that did not begin with C, did not end with F or W, or were shorter than 7 amino acids. The MANAFEST web app was used to call antigen-specific clonotypes on the basis of expansion compared with the reference and with other culture wells. To be counted as positive, a clone had to show significant expansion compared with the reference culture, at an FDR below 0.05, in 2 of 3 replicate wells. Positive clones also required significant expansion versus all other tandem wells and an odds ratio above 5. After three terminal residues were trimmed from each end, CDR3 homology was quantified as pairwise Levenshtein distance using the stringdist R package. The table comes from immuneACCESS by way of TCRdb, which keeps in-frame sequences with V and J called. Part of the clones is missing from these tables; in studies checked, under half for an unresolved V gene and the rest for unknown reasons. V, J and clone size were drawn from that table, and D and trimming were deduced from the DNA. The sample has about 30,000 clones on record, 76% of them singletons. About 15% of the sample lies in the top ten.

The full study reports these points: Crossreactivity analysis centred on spike protein, so crossreactivity against other viral proteins was not assessed. Small numbers of patients and of tested TCRs limited the study. In approximately 65% of donors, memory CD4+ clonotypes turned up that crossrecognized SARS-CoV-2 and at least one common cold coronavirus spike. No donor contributed both pre-pandemic and post-infection samples, which limited tracing the source of pre-existing responses. Significantly weaker SARS-CoV-2-driven expansion was shown by crossreactive clones than by monoreactive clones, consistent with antigenic imprinting.

This clonotype was sampled from a human donor in good health. Sequenced input: CD4+ T cells from PBMCs, cultured in vitro. The rearrangement joined TRBV10-3 to TRBJ1-3, with an unclear D gene assignment. The DNA reads as follows: TGTGCCATCGGGGGAAACACCATATATTTT. This yields the protein CAIGGNTIYF.